These 21 T cell receptor beta chains were sequenced from one sample in a study of beta chain features in type 1 diabetes. General study points: TCRB CDR3s were moderately but significantly shorter in Type 1 diabetes patients in all four CD4+ subsets.

These receptors lack a known antigen. Reverse transcribing all isolated RNA meant expressed TCRB transcripts were sequenced. Repertoires were generated with immunoSEQ multiplex PCR, while TCRdb's copy carries only in-frame clones and drops some. Altogether more than 250,000 clones are present, about 15% being singletons, with the ten largest covering less than 0.02%. The sequencing sample was made of naive CD4+ T cells from blood. All receptors come from a man aged 18 to 30 with type 1 diabetes.

This sequence joins TRBV28 and TRBJ2-7; 7 bases fit TRBD2. Trimming cost V 4 bases and J 4 bases; bases outside gene matches: 16. Germline V gene lookup returns CDR1 MDHEN and CDR2 SYDVKM. This CDR3 spans 17 amino acids. CDR3 amino acids: CASSSRPLKRGLYEQYF. CDR3 nucleotide sequence: TGTGCCAGCAGTTCCCGACCGCTGAAGCGGGGCCTATACGAGCAGTACTTC.

The V gene is TRBV6-4, the J gene TRBJ2-1; D perhaps matches TRBD1 (6 bases). Trimming left V 5 bases short and J 0 bases short, with 11 bases between. Germline CDR1 and CDR2: MRHNA and SNTAGT. CDR3 length equals 15 residues. CDR3 region: CASSRQASSYNEQFF. In DNA, the CDR3 is TGTGCCAGCAGTCGACAGGCGAGCTCCTACAATGAGCAGTTCTTC.

The CDR3 loop is CASRLAGVVDTQYF. The DNA of the CDR3 is TGTGCCAGCAGACTAGCGGGAGTCGTAGATACGCAGTATTTT. The rearrangement links TRBV9 to TRBJ2-3, with 11 bases that match TRBD2. The germline CDR1 and CDR2 sequences are SGDLS and YYNGEE. This CDR3 region has 14 residues. V gave up 5 bases and J gave up 5 bases; unmatched junction bases: 4.

The chain has TRBV2 and TRBJ2-5; D may be TRBD1 (5 bases). CDR1 is SNHLY and CDR2 is FYNNEI in the germline V gene. The CDR3 spans 12 residues. Trimming stripped 4 bases from V and 9 bases from J, with 12 bases between. CDR3 protein: CASSGQYEAQYF. CDR3 nucleotides: TGTGCCAGCAGTGGACAGTATGAGGCCCAGTACTTC.

The chain employs TRBV19 and TRBJ2-1; D perhaps matches TRBD2 (6 bases). With 5 bases removed from V and 0 bases from J, the gap between germline ends came to 14 bases. Per the germline V gene, CDR1 is LNHDA and CDR2 is SQIVND (reference sequence). The CDR3 covers 16 residues. The CDR3 loop is CASSAPGVSSYNEQFF. The CDR3 nucleotides are TGTGCCAGTAGTGCCCCGGGGGTAAGCTCCTACAATGAGCAGTTCTTC.

In its sample, this clone was seen a few times. This chain uses TRBV5-8 with TRBJ2-3; D unclear. Germline CDR1 is SGHTS and CDR2 is YDEGEE. The V gene lost 4 bases and the J gene lost 6 bases, with 9 bases spanning the gap. The CDR3 has 12 residues. CDR3 region: CASSNSRDTQYF. CDR3 in DNA: TGTGCCAGCAGCAACTCTAGGGATACGCAGTATTTT.

This clone was found a few times. V and J are TRBV30 and TRBJ2-5, with D uncertain. V was shortened by 0 bases and J by 5 bases, with 7 bases between the two germline ends. The CDR3 totals 12 residues. Germline V gene data show CDR1 as GTSNPN and CDR2 as SVGIG (reference sequence). The CDR3 coding sequence is TGTGCCTGGAGTGTCGGCAGGGAGACCCAGTACTTC. This codes for CAWSVGRETQYF.

The chain employs TRBV20-1 and TRBJ2-7, with D possibly being TRBD2 (6 bases). Germline assignment: CDR1 DFQATT and CDR2 SNEGSKA (reference sequence). Trimming took off 3 bases at V and 7 bases at J, with 7 bases between the two ends. This CDR3 is built from 10 residues. CDR3 bases: TGCAGTGCTAGGGCGGGGGAGCAGTACTTC. It is translated as CSARAGEQYF.

A few counts support this clone. J is TRBJ2-7 and V is TRBV6-6; tentatively, D is TRBD1 (5 bases). V was shortened by 4 bases and J by 4 bases, with 14 bases between the two germline ends. The CDR3 spans 14 residues. Looked up from germline, CDR1 is MNHNY and CDR2 is SVGAGI (reference sequence). CDR3 sequence (DNA): TGTGCCAGCAGTTCTTGGGGTGACAGATACGAGCAGTACTTC. Residues: CASSSWGDRYEQYF.

The chain combines TRBV5-1 with TRBJ1-2; D possibly corresponds to TRBD1 (5 bases). Germline loops: CDR1 SGHRS, CDR2 YFSETQ. The CDR3 covers 15 residues. V was clipped by 3 bases and J by 4 bases, with 16 bases between them. The CDR3 loop reads CASSYLSTGVYGYTF. DNA of the CDR3: TGCGCCAGCAGCTATCTTTCAACGGGGGTCTATGGCTACACCTTC.

This clone was detected a few times. The V and J genes are TRBV18 and TRBJ2-1; 10 bases match TRBD2. Germline CDR1 KGHSH, CDR2 LQKENI. The CDR3 is 15 amino acids. V lost 2 bases to trimming and J lost 8 bases; unmatched junction nucleotides: 6. Here the CDR3 reads CASSPKLAGTDEQFF. For the CDR3, the DNA is TGTGCCAGCTCACCAAAACTAGCGGGAACGGATGAGCAGTTCTTC. The full variable domain, in which reference TRBV18 and TRBJ2-1 provide the parts outside the CDR3, is NAGVMQNPRHLVRRRGQEARLRCSPMKGHSHVYWYRQLPEEGLKFMVYLQKENIIDESGMPKERFSAEFPKEGPSILRIQQVVRGDSAAYFCASSPKLAGTDEQFFGPGTRLTVL.

This clone has a handful of counts. J is TRBJ2-1 and V is TRBV4-1; 7 positions match TRBD1. The trim removed 4 bases at V and 0 bases at J, leaving 3 bases unmatched. CDR1 and CDR2 (germline): MGHRA, YSYEKL. CDR3 length: 15 residues. CDR3 DNA sequence: TGCGCCAGCAGCCTGGGACAGATCTCCTACAATGAGCAGTTCTTC. Amino acids: CASSLGQISYNEQFF.

This chain uses TRBV18 with TRBJ1-1; D perhaps matches TRBD1 (5 bases). The CDR3 loop spans 15 amino acids. Trimming pared 1 base from V and 3 bases from J, leaving 12 bases between. The V gene's germline CDR1 is KGHSH and CDR2 LQKENI. The CDR3 nucleotides read TGTGCCAGCTCACCACTAAGGAGGGGAGACACTGAAGCTTTCTTT. Amino acid sequence: CASSPLRRGDTEAFF.

This chain links TRBV28 with TRBJ1-2; no definite D call. Trimming took 5 bases from V and 0 from J, leaving 10 bases between them. Per germline, CDR1 MDHEN and CDR2 SYDVKM. The CDR3 has 14 amino acids. This chain's CDR3 is CASSVGSTNYGYTF. The CDR3 nucleotides are TGTGCCAGCAGTGTAGGTAGCACTAACTATGGCTACACCTTC.

This clone was seen a few times. The chain carries TRBV5-1 and TRBJ2-1; maybe TRBD1 (5 bases). This CDR3 has 16 amino acids. Germline lookup yields CDR1 SGHRS and CDR2 YFSETQ. Trimming shortened V by 5 bases and J by 1 base, and 16 bases separated the two germline ends. For the CDR3, the DNA is TGCGCCAGCAGTTTTCAGGGTCTACGGTCCTACAATGAGCAGTTCTTC. Its protein is CASSFQGLRSYNEQFF.

CDR3 sequence (DNA): TGCAGCGTTGTATTACAGGGGAGAAACACCATATATTTT. Protein sequence: CSVVLQGRNTIYF. The rearrangement links TRBV29-1 to TRBJ1-3; TRBD1 matches 7 bases. V lost 4 bases, J lost 5 bases, and 5 bases stayed unmatched. CDR3 length: 13 residues. In germline, CDR1 is SQVTM, CDR2 ANQGSEA.

This clone has only a few counts. The chain joins TRBV4-1 to TRBJ2-7, with 9 bases aligning to TRBD2. CDR3 length: 15 amino acids. With 0 bases clipped from V and 2 bases from J, the junction kept 2 bases outside the gene matches. In germline, CDR1 is MGHRA, CDR2 YSYEKL. The CDR3, as DNA: TGCGCCAGCAGCCAAGAAGCGGGAGGCCCCTACGAGCAGTACTTC. Encoded protein: CASSQEAGGPYEQYF.

This clone was seen a few times. The chain carries TRBV28 and TRBJ1-3, with D possibly matching TRBD1 (6 bases). This CDR3 region has 14 residues. CDR1 and CDR2 from the germline V gene are MDHEN and SYDVKM. The V and J ends lost 6 bases and 3 bases respectively, with 12 bases between them. DNA of the CDR3: TGTGCCAGCAGGCCGGGACAACTTGGAAACACCATATATTTT. Amino acid sequence: CASRPGQLGNTIYF.

This clone was seen a few times. The rearrangement uses TRBV5-1 and TRBJ1-2; the match to TRBD1 covers 8 bases. The CDR3 is 13 residues long. The V gene's germline CDR1 is SGHRS and CDR2 YFSETQ. V trimming: 4 bases; J trimming: 14 bases; junction bases outside the gene matches: 13. CDR3 sequence (DNA): TGCGCCAGCAGCCCGACACGGACAGGGCTGAGGACCTTC. It is translated as CASSPTRTGLRTF.

The J gene is TRBJ2-2, the V gene TRBV28, with TRBD2 as a possible D gene (6 bases). V lost 5 bases and J 1 base, leaving 14 bases between the germline ends. Germline assignment: CDR1 MDHEN and CDR2 SYDVKM. The CDR3 is 16 residues long. In DNA, the CDR3 is TGTGCCAGCAGTCCCTGGGATAGCGGGAACACCGGGGAGCTGTTTTTT. It specifies CASSPWDSGNTGELFF.

The chain couples TRBV25-1 to TRBJ2-2; 9 positions match TRBD1. CDR1 is MGHDK and CDR2 is SYGVNS in the germline V gene. Germline trimming cut 4 bases from V and 5 bases from J; bases unmatched to any gene: 8. The CDR3 length is 16 residues. The CDR3 loop reads CASSGAGQGRTGELFF. The CDR3 region has the DNA TGTGCCAGCAGTGGGGCGGGACAGGGTAGAACCGGGGAGCTGTTTTTT.